The next 8 T cell receptor beta chains were all read from a single sample in a study of shared clonotypes between healthy human individuals. Sequencing used immunoSEQ multiplex PCR; TCRdb keeps in-frame clones, though not all of them. The sample yields around 2.5 million clones, roughly 93% seen once. Material: naive CD4+ T cells from PBMCs. The sample's subset: CD45RA+ positively selected. The receptors come from a man between 18 and 35 years old in good health. Some clones in this sample may be carry-over from other donors' samples.

The chain carries TRBV30 and TRBJ2-7, with 8 bases that match TRBD1. V shed 2 bases and J 6 bases; nucleotides not matched to a gene: 12. The germline V gene has CDR1 GTSNPN and CDR2 SVGIG (reference sequence). The CDR3 spans 15 residues. This CDR3 reads CAWSSQGALASEQYF. In DNA, the CDR3 is TGTGCCTGGAGTTCCCAGGGGGCCTTGGCGTCCGAGCAGTACTTC.

The V gene is TRBV5-6, the J gene TRBJ1-1, with D perhaps matching TRBD1 (5 bases). Germline-derived CDR1 and CDR2 are SGHDT and YYEEEE. The CDR3 is 16 residues long. V lost 10 bases and J 0 bases, leaving 22 bases between the germline ends. The CDR3 protein is CASTPGVGRVNTEAFF. In nucleotides, the CDR3 is TGTGCCTCTACGCCGGGCGTGGGACGGGTGAACACTGAAGCTTTCTTT.

As concerns this clone: Other DNA sequences within the sample encode an identical CDR3. The gene calls are TRBV18 and TRBJ1-2; a possible D gene is TRBD1 (5 bases). Germline CDR1 is KGHSH and CDR2 is LQKENI. With 2 bases removed from V and 5 bases from J, the gap between germline ends came to 12 bases. CDR3 size: 14 residues. The CDR3 spells CASSPGQGLYGYTF. CDR3 bases: TGTGCCAGCTCACCAGGGCAGGGCCTATATGGCTACACCTTC.

This chain links TRBV7-2 with TRBJ2-5; D is unresolved. The CDR3 runs to 13 residues. The germline V gene has CDR1 SGHTA and CDR2 FQGNSA. V dropped 5 bases and J dropped 4 bases, with 11 bases sitting between them. The CDR3 nucleotides are TGTGCCAGCAGCATCCCCCCGCGAGAGACCCAGTACTTC. Protein: CASSIPPRETQYF.

CDR3 residues: CASSESPREEQYF. For the CDR3, the DNA is TGCGCCAGCAGTGAGTCACCGAGAGAAGAGCAGTACTTC. The rearrangement joins TRBV10-1 to TRBJ2-7; D gene uncertain. From germline, CDR1 is WNHNN and CDR2 SYGVQD (reference sequence). The CDR3 is made up of 13 amino acids. Trimming removed 0 bases at V and 7 bases at J, with 10 bases between.

V is TRBV28 and J is TRBJ2-1; the match to TRBD2 covers 10 bases. The CDR3 length is 15 residues. From germline, CDR1 is MDHEN and CDR2 SYDVKM. V trimming: 3 bases; J trimming: 5 bases; junction bases outside the gene matches: 4. The CDR3: CASSFLAGDHNEQFF. For the CDR3, the DNA is TGTGCCAGCAGTTTTCTAGCGGGAGATCACAATGAGCAGTTCTTC.

V usage is TRBV28 and J usage is TRBJ2-2, with TRBD1 identical over 7 bases. This CDR3 comprises 16 residues. Germline lookup yields CDR1 MDHEN and CDR2 SYDVKM. Trimming at V came to 2 bases and at J to 4 bases, leaving 7 bases not matched to a gene. The CDR3 sequence: CASSLGWDRATGELFF. CDR3 coding DNA: TGTGCCAGCAGTTTAGGGTGGGACAGAGCCACCGGGGAGCTGTTTTTT.

This chain joins TRBV29-1 and TRBJ1-3, with 11 bases aligning to TRBD1. Germline CDR1 SQVTM, CDR2 ANQGSEA. V lost 6 bases and J lost 3; bases outside the gene matches: 10. CDR3 length equals 16 residues. This chain's CDR3 is CSVGNGQGALGNTIYF. Written as DNA, the CDR3 is TGCAGCGTCGGGAACGGACAGGGGGCGCTTGGAAACACCATATATTTT.